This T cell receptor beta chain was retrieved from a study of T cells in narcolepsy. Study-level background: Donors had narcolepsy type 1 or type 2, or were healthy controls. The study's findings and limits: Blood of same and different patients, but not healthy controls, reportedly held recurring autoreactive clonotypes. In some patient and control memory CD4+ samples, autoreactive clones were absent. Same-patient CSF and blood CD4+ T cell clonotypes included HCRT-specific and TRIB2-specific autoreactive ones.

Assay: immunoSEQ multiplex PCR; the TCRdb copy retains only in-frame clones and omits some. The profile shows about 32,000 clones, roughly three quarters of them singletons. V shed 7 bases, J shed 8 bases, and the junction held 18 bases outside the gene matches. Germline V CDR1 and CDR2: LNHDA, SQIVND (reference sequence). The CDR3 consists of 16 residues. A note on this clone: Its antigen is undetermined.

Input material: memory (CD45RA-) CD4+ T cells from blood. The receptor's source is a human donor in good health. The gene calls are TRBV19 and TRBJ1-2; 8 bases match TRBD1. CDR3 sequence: CASTKERTGKAGGYTF. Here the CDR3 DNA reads TGTGCCAGTACTAAAGAAAGGACAGGGAAGGCTGGAGGCTACACCTTC.